This T cell receptor (beta chain) was sequenced for a study of T cell clones after liver transplantation. Overall study: As an antigen-independent comparator, third-party-reactive TCRbeta sequences came from pre-transplant mixed lymphocyte reactions.

Study outcomes and limitations: Graft donor-reactive T cells may have migrated into the graft rather than being deleted. Post-transplant time points were not standardized, so conclusions are preliminary. In two subjects, few donor cells limited the measurable donor-reactive repertoire.

The data were produced by immunoSEQ multiplex PCR, yet TCRdb's version contains in-frame clones alone and is incomplete. The sample lists 20,000 to 25,000 clones, almost 70% occurring once. This clone has a handful of counts. Its antigen is not known. The sequence was obtained from a human donor who received a liver transplant. The source material was CD4+ T cells from blood, sampled before liver transplant.

CDR3 sequence: CASSMRPGGIRSSYNEQFF. DNA of the CDR3: TGTGCCAGTAGTATGCGGCCAGGGGGGATAAGAAGCTCCTACAATGAGCAGTTCTTC. The gene calls are TRBV19 and TRBJ2-1; D might be TRBD1 (7 bases). V was cut by 3 bases and J by 0 bases, with 21 bases left in between. Germline V gene sequence: CDR1 LNHDA, CDR2 SQIVND (reference sequence). The CDR3 runs 19 residues.